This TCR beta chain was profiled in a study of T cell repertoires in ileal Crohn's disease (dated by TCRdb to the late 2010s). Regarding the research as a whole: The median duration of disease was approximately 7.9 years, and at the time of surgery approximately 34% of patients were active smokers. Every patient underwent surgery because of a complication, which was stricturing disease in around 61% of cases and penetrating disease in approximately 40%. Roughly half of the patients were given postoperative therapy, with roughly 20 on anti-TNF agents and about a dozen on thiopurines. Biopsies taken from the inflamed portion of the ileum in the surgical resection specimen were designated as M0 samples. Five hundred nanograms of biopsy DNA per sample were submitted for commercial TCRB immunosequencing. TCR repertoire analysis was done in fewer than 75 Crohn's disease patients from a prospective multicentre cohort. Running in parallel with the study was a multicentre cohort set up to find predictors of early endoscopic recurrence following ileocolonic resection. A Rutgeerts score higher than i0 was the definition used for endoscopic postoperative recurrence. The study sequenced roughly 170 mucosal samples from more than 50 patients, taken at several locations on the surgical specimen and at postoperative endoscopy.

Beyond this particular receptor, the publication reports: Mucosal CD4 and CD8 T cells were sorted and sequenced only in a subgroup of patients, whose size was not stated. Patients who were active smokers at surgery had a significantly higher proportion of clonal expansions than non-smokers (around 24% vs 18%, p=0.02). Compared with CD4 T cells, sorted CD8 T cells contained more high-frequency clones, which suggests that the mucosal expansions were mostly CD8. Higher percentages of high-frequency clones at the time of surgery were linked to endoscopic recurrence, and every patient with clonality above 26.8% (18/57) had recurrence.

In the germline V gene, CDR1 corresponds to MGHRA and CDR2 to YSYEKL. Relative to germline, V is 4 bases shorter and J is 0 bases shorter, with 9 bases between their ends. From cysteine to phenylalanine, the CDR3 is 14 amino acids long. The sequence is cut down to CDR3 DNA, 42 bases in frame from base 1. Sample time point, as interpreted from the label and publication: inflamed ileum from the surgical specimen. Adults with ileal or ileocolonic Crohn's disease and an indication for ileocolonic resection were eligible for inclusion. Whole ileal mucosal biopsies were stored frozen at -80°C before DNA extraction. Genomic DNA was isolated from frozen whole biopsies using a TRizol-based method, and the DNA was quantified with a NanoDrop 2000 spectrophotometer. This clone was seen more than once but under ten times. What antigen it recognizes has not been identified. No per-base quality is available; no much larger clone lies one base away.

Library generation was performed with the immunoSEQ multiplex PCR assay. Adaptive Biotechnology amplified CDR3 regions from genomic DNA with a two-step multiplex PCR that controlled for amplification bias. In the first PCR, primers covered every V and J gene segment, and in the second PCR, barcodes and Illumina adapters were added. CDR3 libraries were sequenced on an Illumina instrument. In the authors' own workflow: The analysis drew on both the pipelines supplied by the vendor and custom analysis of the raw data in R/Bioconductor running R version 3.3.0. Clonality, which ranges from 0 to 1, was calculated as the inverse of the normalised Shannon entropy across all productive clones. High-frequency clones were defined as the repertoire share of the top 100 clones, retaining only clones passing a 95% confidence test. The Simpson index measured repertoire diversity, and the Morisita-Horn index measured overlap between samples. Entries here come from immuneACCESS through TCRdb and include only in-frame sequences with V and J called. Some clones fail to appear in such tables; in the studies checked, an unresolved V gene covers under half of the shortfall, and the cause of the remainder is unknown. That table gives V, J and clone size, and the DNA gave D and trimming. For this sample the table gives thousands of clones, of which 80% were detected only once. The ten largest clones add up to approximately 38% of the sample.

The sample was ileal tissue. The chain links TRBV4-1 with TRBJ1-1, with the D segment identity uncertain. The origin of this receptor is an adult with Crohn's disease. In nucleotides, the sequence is TGCGCCAGCAGCCCCATCACAATGAACACTGAAGCTTTCTTT. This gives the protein CASSPITMNTEAFF.